These 14 T cell receptor beta chains originate from one sample sequenced in a study of T-cell reconstitution after alpha-beta-depleted transplantation in children. Unique molecular identifiers were built into the TCRbeta library. MiXCR, run by TCRdb on the PCR reads, gives a single entry per CDR3 protein. Of some 500,000 distinct CDR3 sequences detected, approximately 32% appear once; the ten largest clones hold 2% to 3%. Source: PBMCs from the stem cell graft donor, taken from the stem cell graft. The receptors shown here come from a human donor who donated a stem cell graft to a child with aplastic anemia.

The chain couples TRBV29-1 to TRBJ2-3; TRBD2 agrees at 9 bases. Germline lookup yields CDR1 SQVTM and CDR2 ANQGSEA. V shed 3 bases, J shed 5 bases, and the junction held 15 bases outside the gene matches. The CDR3 spans 17 residues. CDR3 DNA sequence: TGCAGCGTTGATTCGGGAAAGGCGGGAGGGCCGTTAGATACGCAGTATTTT. Translated, it gives CSVDSGKAGGPLDTQYF.

The chain combines TRBV14 with TRBJ2-7; the D gene is possibly TRBD1 (6 bases). CDR1 and CDR2 from the germline V gene are SGHDN and FVKESK. The CDR3 contains 13 residues. V lost 5 bases and J lost 1, with 9 bases in between. As DNA, the CDR3 is TGTGCCAGCAGCTTCGGACAGTCCTACGAGCAGTACTTC. This sequence encodes CASSFGQSYEQYF.

This clonotype was seen a few times. The rearrangement joins TRBV28 to TRBJ2-3, with D unresolved. Germline CDR1 reads MDHEN; CDR2 reads SYDVKM. Trimming shortened V by 10 bases and J by 0 bases, and 11 bases separated the two germline ends. The CDR3 runs 13 residues. Written as DNA, the CDR3 is TGTGCCATGGCAGATAGTAGCACAGATACGCAGTATTTT. It translates to CAMADSSTDTQYF.

V and J are TRBV5-1 and TRBJ1-5; unclear D gene. This CDR3 has 13 amino acids. CDR1 and CDR2 from the germline V gene are SGHRS and YFSETQ. The V end was cut by 2 bases, the J end by 7 bases, with 10 bases between. CDR3 sequence (DNA): TGCGCCAGCAGCTTTTTGGGCGAGCAGCCCCAGCATTTT. It encodes CASSFLGEQPQHF. Full variable domain (rest looked up from reference TRBV5-1 and TRBJ1-5): KAGVTQTPRYLIKTRGQQVTLSCSPISGHRSVSWYQQTPGQGLQFLFEYFSETQRNKGNFPGRFSGRQFSNSRSEMNVSTLELGDSALYLCASSFLGEQPQHFGDGTRLSIL.

In its sample, this clonotype was seen a few times. This sequence joins TRBV29-1 and TRBJ2-1; D unclear. Trimming took 5 bases from V and 5 from J, leaving 4 bases between them. Germline V gene data show CDR1 as SQVTM and CDR2 as ANQGSEA. The CDR3 has 10 amino acids. CDR3 protein: CSVRDNEQFF. CDR3 DNA: TGCAGCGTTAGGGACAATGAGCAGTTCTTC.

This clonotype occurred a few times. This sequence joins TRBV20-1 and TRBJ2-4; TRBD1 aligns across 8 bases. With 1 base clipped from V and 0 bases from J, the junction kept 11 bases outside the gene matches. The germline V gene encodes CDR1 DFQATT and CDR2 SNEGSKA (reference sequence). The CDR3 is 18 residues long. The CDR3 sequence is CSARVAGGEALAKNIQYF. The DNA for the CDR3 is TGCAGTGCTAGAGTTGCAGGGGGCGAAGCCTTAGCCAAAAACATTCAGTACTTC.

This clonotype came up a few times. The CDR3 nucleotides are TGTGCCAGCAGTCGTTCAGGGGGCCCTGAAGCTTTCTTT. Translated: CASSRSGGPEAFF. The chain has TRBV28 and TRBJ1-1; 8 positions match TRBD1. Germline V gene data show CDR1 as MDHEN and CDR2 as SYDVKM. The CDR3 totals 13 residues. With V trimmed by 5 bases and J by 6 bases, 5 bases remained unmatched. Full variable domain (remainder filled in from reference TRBV28 and TRBJ1-1): DVKVTQSSRYLVKRTGEKVFLECVQDMDHENMFWYRQDPGLGLRLIYFSYDVKMKEKGDIPEGYSVSREKKERFSLILESASTNQTSMYLCASSRSGGPEAFFGQGTRLTVV.

V and J are TRBV7-9 and TRBJ2-3, with D uncertain. V lost 1 base and J 0 bases, leaving 11 bases between the germline ends. CDR3 length: 16 residues. The germline V gene encodes CDR1 SEHNR and CDR2 FQNEAQ (reference sequence). The CDR3 bases are TGTGCCAGCAGCTTAGGGGTCGGCAGTAGCACAGATACGCAGTATTTT. It encodes CASSLGVGSSTDTQYF. Full variable domain (rest looked up from reference TRBV7-9 and TRBJ2-3): DTGVSQNPRHKITKRGQNVTFRCDPISEHNRLYWYRQTLGQGPEFLTYFQNEAQLEKSRLLSDRFSAERPKGSFSTLEIQRTEQGDSAMYLCASSLGVGSSTDTQYFGPGTRLTVL.

This chain uses TRBV9 with TRBJ2-3; 7 nucleotides agree with TRBD2. Germline trimming cut 3 bases from V and 12 bases from J; bases unmatched to any gene: 19. The CDR3 totals 16 residues. CDR1 and CDR2 (germline): SGDLS, YYNGEE. The CDR3 bases are TGTGCCAGCAGCGCGGCTAGGGACTACCCATCAATCCTTCAGTATTTT. Protein product: CASSAARDYPSILQYF.

The rearrangement uses TRBV20-1 and TRBJ2-1, with TRBD1 identical over 11 bases. Germline V gene sequence: CDR1 DFQATT, CDR2 SNEGSKA (reference sequence). The CDR3 extends over 16 amino acids. V dropped 1 base and J dropped 0; count of bases not matched to a gene: 2. CDR3 DNA sequence: TGCAGTGCTAGAGGGGGGACAGGGGGCTCCTACAATGAGCAGTTCTTC. It translates to CSARGGTGGSYNEQFF.

This clonotype turned up a few times. The chain uses TRBV20-1 and TRBJ2-5, with a possible D match to TRBD2 (6 bases). With 2 bases removed from V and 5 bases from J, the gap between germline ends came to 12 bases. This CDR3 has 13 amino acids. Germline CDR1 and CDR2: DFQATT and SNEGSKA (reference sequence). CDR3 in amino acids: CSARPRGRETQYF. The DNA for the CDR3 is TGCAGTGCTAGACCGCGGGGTCGTGAGACCCAGTACTTC.

This clonotype was counted once. The gene calls are TRBV10-3 and TRBJ2-5; 7 bases align to TRBD2. The CDR3 is 15 residues long. In germline, CDR1 is ENHRY, CDR2 SYGVKD. V was pared by 6 bases and J by 5 bases, with 12 bases of the junction left unmatched. The CDR3 nucleotides read TGTGCCATCAGCCCCTCGGGGCGGGAGCGGGAGACCCAGTACTTC. Translated: CAISPSGRERETQYF.

The genes are TRBV20-1 and TRBJ2-3; the D call may be TRBD1 or TRBD2 (5 bases each). Germline V gene data show CDR1 as DFQATT and CDR2 as SNEGSKA (reference sequence). There are 14 residues in the CDR3. Trimming took 4 bases from V and 4 from J, leaving 15 bases between them. The chain's CDR3 is CSANWDRGADTQYF. In DNA form, the CDR3 reads TGCAGTGCTAATTGGGACCGAGGCGCAGATACGCAGTATTTT.

The rearrangement joins TRBV20-1 to TRBJ1-6, with 9 bases lining up with TRBD1. V was clipped by 3 bases and J by 7 bases; unmatched bases: 7. The CDR3 is made up of 15 amino acids. Germline CDR1 reads DFQATT; CDR2 reads SNEGSKA (reference sequence). CDR3 sequence reads: CSASGGQGPNSPLHF. CDR3 sequence (DNA): TGCAGTGCTAGCGGGGGACAGGGCCCAAATTCACCCCTCCACTTT.